The clone carrying this T cell receptor (beta chain) was observed once. Profiled with immunoSEQ multiplex PCR; TCRdb holds only in-frame clones, not every one. The data contain under 350,000 clones, 65% to 90% of them singletons. Across about two dozen US areas, participants ranged in age from roughly 18 to 89 years. These data belong to a study of blood T cell repertoires in COVID-19. Across the whole study: Acute and convalescent COVID-19 specimens originated in the United States, Italy and Spain. Sources were T cells, B-cell-depleted T cells, or PBMCs; the material itself was cDNA or gDNA.

CDR1 SGHNT and CDR2 YYREEE come from the germline V gene (reference sequence). Germline trimming cut 4 bases from V and 9 bases from J; bases unmatched to any gene: 6. The CDR3 totals 15 residues. Source material: PBMCs or T cells enriched from blood (not recorded which). The sequence came from a woman aged 40 to 50 with acute COVID-19. The V call is TRBV5-4, the J call TRBJ2-1; TRBD2 aligns across 14 bases. DNA for the CDR3: TGTGCCAGCAGCCCGGGACTAGCGGGAGAACTTGAGCAGTTCTTC. Protein sequence: CASSPGLAGELEQFF.